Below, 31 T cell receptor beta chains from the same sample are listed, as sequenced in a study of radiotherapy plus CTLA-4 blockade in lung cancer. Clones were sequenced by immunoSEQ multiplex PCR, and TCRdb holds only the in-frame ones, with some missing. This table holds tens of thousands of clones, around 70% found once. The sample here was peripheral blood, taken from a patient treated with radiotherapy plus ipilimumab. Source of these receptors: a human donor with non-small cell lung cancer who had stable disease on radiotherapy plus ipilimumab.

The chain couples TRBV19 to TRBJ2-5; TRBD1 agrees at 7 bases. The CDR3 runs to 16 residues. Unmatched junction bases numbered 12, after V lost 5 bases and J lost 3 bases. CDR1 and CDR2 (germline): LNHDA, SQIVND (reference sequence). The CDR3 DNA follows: TGTGCCAGTAGTTTAAACTACGGGACAGTTAAAGAGACCCAGTACTTC. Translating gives CASSLNYGTVKETQYF.

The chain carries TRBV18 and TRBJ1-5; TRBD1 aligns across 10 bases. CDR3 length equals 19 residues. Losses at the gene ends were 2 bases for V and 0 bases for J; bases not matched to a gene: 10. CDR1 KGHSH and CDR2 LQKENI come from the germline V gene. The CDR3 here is CASSPDAGQGTYSNQPQHF. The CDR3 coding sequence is TGTGCCAGCTCACCAGATGCGGGACAGGGGACTTATAGCAATCAGCCCCAGCATTTT.

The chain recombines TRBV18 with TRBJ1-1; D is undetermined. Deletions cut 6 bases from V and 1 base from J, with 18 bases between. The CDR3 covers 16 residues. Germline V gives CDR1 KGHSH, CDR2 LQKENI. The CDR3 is CASSPAAFSGNTEAFF. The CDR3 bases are TGTGCCAGCTCCCCGGCTGCATTCTCGGGGAACACTGAAGCTTTCTTT.

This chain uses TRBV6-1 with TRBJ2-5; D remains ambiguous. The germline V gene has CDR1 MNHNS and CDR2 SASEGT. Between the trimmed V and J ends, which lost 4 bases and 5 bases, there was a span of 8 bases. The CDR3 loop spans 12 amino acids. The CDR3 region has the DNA TGTGCCAGCAGTGTTAGGGCGGAGACCCAGTACTTC. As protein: CASSVRAETQYF.

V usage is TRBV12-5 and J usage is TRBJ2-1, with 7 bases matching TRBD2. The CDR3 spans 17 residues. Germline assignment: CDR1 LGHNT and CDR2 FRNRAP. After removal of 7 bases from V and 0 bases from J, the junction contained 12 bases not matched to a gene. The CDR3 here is CASAPGLAEASYNEQFF. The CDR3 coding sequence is TGTGCTAGTGCCCCCGGGCTAGCGGAGGCCTCCTACAATGAGCAGTTCTTC.

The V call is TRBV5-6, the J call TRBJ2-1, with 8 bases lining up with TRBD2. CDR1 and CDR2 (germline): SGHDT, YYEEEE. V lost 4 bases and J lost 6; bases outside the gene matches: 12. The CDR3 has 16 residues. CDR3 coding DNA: TGTGCCAGCAGCAACTGGGGACTAGTATTAATCAATGAGCAGTTCTTC. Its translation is CASSNWGLVLINEQFF. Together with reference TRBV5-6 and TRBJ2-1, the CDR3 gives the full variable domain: DAGVTQSPTHLIKTRGQQVTLRCSPKSGHDTVSWYQQALGQGPQFIFQYYEEEERQRGNFPDRFSGHQFPNYSSELNVNALLLGDSALYLCASSNWGLVLINEQFFGPGTRLTVL.

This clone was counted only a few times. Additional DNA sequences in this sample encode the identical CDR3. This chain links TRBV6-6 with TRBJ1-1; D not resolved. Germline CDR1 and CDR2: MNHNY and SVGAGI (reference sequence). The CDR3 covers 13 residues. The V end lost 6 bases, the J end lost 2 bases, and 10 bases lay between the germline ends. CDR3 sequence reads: CASSVTENTEAFF. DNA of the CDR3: TGTGCCAGCAGCGTTACAGAAAACACTGAAGCTTTCTTT.

The CDR3 sequence is CASSPDRIRAGELFF. CDR3 in DNA: TGTGCCAGCAGTCCTGACAGGATTAGAGCCGGGGAGCTGTTTTTT. The chain has TRBV27 and TRBJ2-2; weak D call: TRBD1 (6 bases). V was pared by 5 bases and J by 6 bases, with 16 bases between. Germline lookup yields CDR1 MNHEY and CDR2 SMNVEV (reference sequence). The CDR3 length is 15 residues.

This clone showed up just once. The DNA of the CDR3 is TGTGCCAGCAGTAAGGGACAGGTCACCGGGGAGCTGTTTTTT. This sequence encodes CASSKGQVTGELFF. The genes are TRBV6-1 and TRBJ2-2; 8 bases fit TRBD1. The trim removed 5 bases at V and 4 bases at J, leaving 3 bases unmatched. CDR1 and CDR2 from the germline V gene are MNHNS and SASEGT. There are 14 residues in the CDR3.

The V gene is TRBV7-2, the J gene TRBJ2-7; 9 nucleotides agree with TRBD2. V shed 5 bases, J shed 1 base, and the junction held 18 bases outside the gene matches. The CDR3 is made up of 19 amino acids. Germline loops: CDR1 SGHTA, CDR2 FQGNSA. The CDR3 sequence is CASSPQGRQSGRRSYEQYF. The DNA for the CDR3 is TGTGCCAGCAGCCCGCAAGGGCGGCAAAGCGGGAGGAGGTCCTACGAGCAGTACTTC.

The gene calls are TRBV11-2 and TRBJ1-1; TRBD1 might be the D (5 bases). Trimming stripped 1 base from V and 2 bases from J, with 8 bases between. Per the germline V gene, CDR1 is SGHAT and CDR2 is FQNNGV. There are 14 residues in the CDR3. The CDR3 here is CASSLARTNTEAFF. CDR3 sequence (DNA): TGTGCCAGCAGCTTAGCCAGGACAAACACTGAAGCTTTCTTT.

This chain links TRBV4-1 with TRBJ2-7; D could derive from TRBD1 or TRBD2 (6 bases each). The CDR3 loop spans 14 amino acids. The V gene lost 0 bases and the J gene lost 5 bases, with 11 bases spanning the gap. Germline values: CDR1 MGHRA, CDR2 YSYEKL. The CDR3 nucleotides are TGCGCCAGCAGCCAAGAAGGTGGGGGGCACGAGCAGTACTTC. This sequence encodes CASSQEGGGHEQYF.

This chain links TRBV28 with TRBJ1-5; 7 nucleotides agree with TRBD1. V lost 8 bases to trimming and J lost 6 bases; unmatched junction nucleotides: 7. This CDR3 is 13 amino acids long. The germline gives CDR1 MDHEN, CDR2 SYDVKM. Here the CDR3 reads CASSAGGTQPQHF. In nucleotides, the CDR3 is TGTGCCAGCTCGGCAGGGGGGACTCAGCCCCAGCATTTT.

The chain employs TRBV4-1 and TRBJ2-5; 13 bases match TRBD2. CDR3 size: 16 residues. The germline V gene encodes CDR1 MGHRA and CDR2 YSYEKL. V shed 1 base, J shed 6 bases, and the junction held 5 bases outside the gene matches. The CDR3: CASSQGLAGGEKTQYF. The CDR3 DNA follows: TGCGCCAGCAGCCAAGGACTAGCGGGAGGAGAAAAGACCCAGTACTTC.

The CDR3 is CASSLRQGGNTIYF. In nucleotides, the CDR3 is TGTGCCAGCAGCTTACGACAGGGTGGAAACACCATATATTTT. The J gene is TRBJ1-3, the V gene TRBV7-9; the match to TRBD1 covers 7 bases. Germline V gene data show CDR1 as SEHNR and CDR2 as FQNEAQ (reference sequence). The CDR3 loop spans 14 amino acids. After removal of 2 bases from V and 3 bases from J, the junction contained 1 base not matched to a gene.

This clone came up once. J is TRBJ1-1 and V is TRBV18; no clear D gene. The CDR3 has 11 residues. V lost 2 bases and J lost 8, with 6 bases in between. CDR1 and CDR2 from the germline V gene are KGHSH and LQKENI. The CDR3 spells CASSPIREAFF. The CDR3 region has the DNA TGTGCCAGCTCACCAATCCGGGAAGCTTTCTTT.

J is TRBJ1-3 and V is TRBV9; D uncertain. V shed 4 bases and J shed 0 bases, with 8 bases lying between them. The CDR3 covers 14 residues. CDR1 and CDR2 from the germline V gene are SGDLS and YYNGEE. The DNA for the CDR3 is TGTGCCAGCAGCCCCCGTTACTCTGGAAACACCATATATTTT. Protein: CASSPRYSGNTIYF.

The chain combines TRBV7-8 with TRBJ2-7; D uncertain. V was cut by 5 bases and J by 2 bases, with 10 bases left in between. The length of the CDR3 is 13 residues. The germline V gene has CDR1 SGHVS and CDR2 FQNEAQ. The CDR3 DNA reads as TGTGCCAGCAGCATCCGGGCCCCCTACGAGCAGTACTTC. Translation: CASSIRAPYEQYF.

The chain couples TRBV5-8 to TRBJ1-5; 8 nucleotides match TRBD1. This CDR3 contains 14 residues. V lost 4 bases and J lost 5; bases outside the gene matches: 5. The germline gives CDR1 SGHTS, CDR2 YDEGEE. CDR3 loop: CASSRDRGYQPQHF. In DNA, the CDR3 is TGTGCCAGCAGCCGCGACAGGGGATATCAGCCCCAGCATTTT.

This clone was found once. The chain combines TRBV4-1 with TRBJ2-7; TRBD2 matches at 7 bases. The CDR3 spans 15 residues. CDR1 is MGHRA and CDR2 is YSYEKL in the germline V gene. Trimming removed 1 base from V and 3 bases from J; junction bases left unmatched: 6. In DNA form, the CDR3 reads TGCGCCAGCAGCCAAGCGGCTGGGGGGGACTACGAGCAGTACTTC. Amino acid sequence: CASSQAAGGDYEQYF.

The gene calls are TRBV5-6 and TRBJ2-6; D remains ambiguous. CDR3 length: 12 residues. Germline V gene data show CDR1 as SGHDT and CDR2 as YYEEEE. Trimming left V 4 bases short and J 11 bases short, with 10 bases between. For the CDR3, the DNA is TGTGCCAGCAGCCAATTAGGCCACGTCCTGACTTTC. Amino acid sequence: CASSQLGHVLTF.

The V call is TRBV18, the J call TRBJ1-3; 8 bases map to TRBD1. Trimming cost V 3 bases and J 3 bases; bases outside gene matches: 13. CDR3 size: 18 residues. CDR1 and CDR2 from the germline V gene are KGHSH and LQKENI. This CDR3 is CASSPTTLQGVNGNTIYF. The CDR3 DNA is TGTGCCAGCTCACCGACTACCCTACAGGGGGTTAATGGAAACACCATATATTTT.

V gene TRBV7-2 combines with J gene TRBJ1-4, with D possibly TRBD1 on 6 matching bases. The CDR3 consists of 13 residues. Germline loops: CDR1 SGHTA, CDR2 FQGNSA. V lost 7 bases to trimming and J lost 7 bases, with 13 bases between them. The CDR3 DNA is TGTGCCAGCACCCCCAGGGGCGGTGAAAAACTGTTTTTT. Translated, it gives CASTPRGGEKLFF.

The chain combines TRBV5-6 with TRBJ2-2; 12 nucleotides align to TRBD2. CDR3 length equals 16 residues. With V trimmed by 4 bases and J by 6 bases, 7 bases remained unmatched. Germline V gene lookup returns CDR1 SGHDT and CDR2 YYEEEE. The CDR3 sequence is CASSRRLAGVAGELFF. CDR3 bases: TGTGCCAGCAGCCGAAGACTAGCGGGAGTCGCCGGGGAGCTGTTTTTT.

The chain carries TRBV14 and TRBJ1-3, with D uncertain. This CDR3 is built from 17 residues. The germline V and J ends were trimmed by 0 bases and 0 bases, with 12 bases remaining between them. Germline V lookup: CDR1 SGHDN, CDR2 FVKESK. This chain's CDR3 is CASSQEGVLISGNTIYF. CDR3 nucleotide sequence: TGTGCCAGCAGCCAAGAGGGAGTACTTATCTCTGGAAACACCATATATTTT.

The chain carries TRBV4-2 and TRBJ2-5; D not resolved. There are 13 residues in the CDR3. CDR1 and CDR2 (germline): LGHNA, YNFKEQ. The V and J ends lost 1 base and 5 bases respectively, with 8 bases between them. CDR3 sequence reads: CASSQAQLETQYF. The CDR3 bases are TGTGCCAGCAGCCAAGCCCAATTGGAGACCCAGTACTTC.

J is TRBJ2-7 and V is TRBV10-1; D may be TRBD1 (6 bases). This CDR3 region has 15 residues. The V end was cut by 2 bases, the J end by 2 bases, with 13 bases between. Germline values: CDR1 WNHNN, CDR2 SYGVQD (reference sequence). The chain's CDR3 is CASSEAGDETYEQYF. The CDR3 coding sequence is TGCGCCAGCAGTGAGGCAGGGGATGAGACCTACGAGCAGTACTTC.

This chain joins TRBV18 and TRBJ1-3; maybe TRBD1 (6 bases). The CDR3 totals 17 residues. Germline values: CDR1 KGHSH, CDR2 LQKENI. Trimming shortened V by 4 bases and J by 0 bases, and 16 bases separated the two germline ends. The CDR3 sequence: CASSLVDSRRSGNTIYF. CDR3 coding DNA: TGTGCCAGCTCACTTGTGGACAGCCGACGCTCTGGAAACACCATATATTTT.

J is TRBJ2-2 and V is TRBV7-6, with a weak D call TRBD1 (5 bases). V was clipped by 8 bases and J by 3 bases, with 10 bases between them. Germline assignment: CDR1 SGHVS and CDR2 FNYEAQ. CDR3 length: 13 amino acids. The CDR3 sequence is CASCQGDTGELFF. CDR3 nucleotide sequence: TGTGCCAGCTGCCAGGGCGACACCGGGGAGCTGTTTTTT. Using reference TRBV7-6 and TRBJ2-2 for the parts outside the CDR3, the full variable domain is GAGVSQSPRYKVTKRGQDVALRCDPISGHVSLYWYRQALGQGPEFLTYFNYEAQQDKSGLPNDRFSAERPEGSISTLTIQRTEQRDSAMYRCASCQGDTGELFFGEGSRLTVL.

The chain's CDR3 is CASSLEVSFGYEQYF. The CDR3 coding sequence is TGTGCCAGCAGCTTGGAGGTCAGTTTCGGCTACGAGCAGTACTTC. The chain couples TRBV5-6 to TRBJ2-7, with D unresolved. The CDR3 runs 15 residues. CDR1 SGHDT and CDR2 YYEEEE come from the germline V gene. The V gene lost 0 bases and the J gene lost 3 bases, with 13 bases spanning the gap.

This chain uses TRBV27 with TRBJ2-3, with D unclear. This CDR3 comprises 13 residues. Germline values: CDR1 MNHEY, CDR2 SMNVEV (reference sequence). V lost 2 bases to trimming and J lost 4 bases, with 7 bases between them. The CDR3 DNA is TGTGCCAGCAGTTTAATCATTCCAGATACGCAGTATTTT. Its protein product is CASSLIIPDTQYF.